This T cell receptor beta chain is drawn from a study of CD8+CD57+ T cells in acquired aplastic anemia. Study background: The average for DNA from sorted CD4+ and CD8+ cells was 3.2 ug. Study observations and caveats: CD8+ Simpson's diversity showed no significant patient-control difference.

TCR beta VDJ and CDR3 were profiled, and genomic DNA was the template. MiXCR, run by TCRdb on the reads, gives a single entry per CDR3 protein. The profile covers 400,000 to 450,000 distinct CDR3 sequences, with 65% to 75% appearing a single time and less than 4% taken by the ten largest. CDR3 size: 14 residues. Looked up from germline, CDR1 is DFQATT and CDR2 is SNEGSKA (reference sequence). V gave up 4 bases and J gave up 8 bases, with 18 bases separating them. This clonotype was picked up one time. Its antigen is not identified. Sequencing was carried out using sorted CD4+, CD8+, or CD8+CD57+ T cells (not recorded which) from PBMCs. The chain carries TRBV20-1 and TRBJ2-1; no definite D call. This sequence originates from a human donor in good health, serving as a control. CDR3 loop: CSATGLHSPHEQFF. Written as DNA, the CDR3 is TGCAGTGCTACTGGGTTACATTCACCCCATGAGCAGTTCTTC.